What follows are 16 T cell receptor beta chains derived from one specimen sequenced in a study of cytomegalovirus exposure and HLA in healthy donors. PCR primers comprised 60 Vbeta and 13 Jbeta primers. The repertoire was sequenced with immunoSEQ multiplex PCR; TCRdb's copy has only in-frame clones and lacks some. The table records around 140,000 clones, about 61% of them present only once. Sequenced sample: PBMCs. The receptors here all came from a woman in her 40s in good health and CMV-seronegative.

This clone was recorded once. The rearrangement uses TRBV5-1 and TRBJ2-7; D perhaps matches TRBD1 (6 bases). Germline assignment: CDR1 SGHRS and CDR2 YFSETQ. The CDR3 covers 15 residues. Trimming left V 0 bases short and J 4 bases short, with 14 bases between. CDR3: CASSLEPGEQYEQYF. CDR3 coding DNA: TGCGCCAGCAGCTTGGAGCCAGGGGAGCAGTACGAGCAGTACTTC. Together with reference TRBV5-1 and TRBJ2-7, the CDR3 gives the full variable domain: KAGVTQTPRYLIKTRGQQVTLSCSPISGHRSVSWYQQTPGQGLQFLFEYFSETQRNKGNFPGRFSGRQFSNSRSEMNVSTLELGDSALYLCASSLEPGEQYEQYFGPGTRLTVT.

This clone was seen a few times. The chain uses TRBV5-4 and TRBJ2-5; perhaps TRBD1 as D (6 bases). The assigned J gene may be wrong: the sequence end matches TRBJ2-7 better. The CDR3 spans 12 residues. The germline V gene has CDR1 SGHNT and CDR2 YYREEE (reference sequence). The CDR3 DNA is TGTGCCAGCAGCTTCGGGACACCCGAGCAGTACTTC. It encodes CASSFGTPEQYF.

DNA for the CDR3: TGTGCCAGTAGTAATCCAGGTTCCCCCCCCCAGCCCCAGCATTTT. It specifies CASSNPGSPPQPQHF. The chain recombines TRBV19 with TRBJ1-5, with D hard to call. V lost 4 bases, J lost 7 bases, and 17 bases lay in between. This CDR3 comprises 15 residues. The germline V gene has CDR1 LNHDA and CDR2 SQIVND (reference sequence).

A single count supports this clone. DNA of the CDR3: TGTGCCAGCAGTGAACGTCGCGGGGACCCACATGAGCAGTTCTTC. This translates into CASSERRGDPHEQFF. V usage is TRBV2 and J usage is TRBJ2-1, with D perhaps TRBD2 (6 bases). The CDR3 has 15 amino acids. The V gene's germline CDR1 is SNHLY and CDR2 FYNNEI. The V gene lost 2 bases and the J gene lost 8 bases, with 16 bases spanning the gap.

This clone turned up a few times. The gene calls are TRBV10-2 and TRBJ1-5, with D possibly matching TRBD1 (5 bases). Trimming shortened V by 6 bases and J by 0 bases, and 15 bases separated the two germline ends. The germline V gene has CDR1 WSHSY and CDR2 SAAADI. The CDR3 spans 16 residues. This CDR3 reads CASRASGLFSNQPQHF. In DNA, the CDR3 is TGCGCCAGCAGGGCGTCAGGGCTCTTTAGCAATCAGCCCCAGCATTTT.

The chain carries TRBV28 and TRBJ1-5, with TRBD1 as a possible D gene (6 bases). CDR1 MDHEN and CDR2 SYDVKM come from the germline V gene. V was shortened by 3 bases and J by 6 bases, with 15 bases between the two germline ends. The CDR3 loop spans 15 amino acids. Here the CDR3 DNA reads TGTGCCAGCAGTTTGGTCAGGGGATTAAGTCAGCCCCAGCATTTT. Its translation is CASSLVRGLSQPQHF.

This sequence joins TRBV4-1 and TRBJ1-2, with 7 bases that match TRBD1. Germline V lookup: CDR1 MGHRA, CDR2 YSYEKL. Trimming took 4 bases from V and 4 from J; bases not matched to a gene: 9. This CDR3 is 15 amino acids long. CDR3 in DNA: TGCGCCAGCAGCCTAGCGGACAGGCGGACCTATGGCTACACCTTC. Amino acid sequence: CASSLADRRTYGYTF.

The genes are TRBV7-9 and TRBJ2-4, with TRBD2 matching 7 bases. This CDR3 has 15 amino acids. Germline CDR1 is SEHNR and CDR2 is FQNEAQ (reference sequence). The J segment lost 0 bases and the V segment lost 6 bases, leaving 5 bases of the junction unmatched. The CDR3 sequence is CASSDGRRAKNIQYF. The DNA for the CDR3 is TGTGCCAGCAGTGACGGGAGGAGAGCCAAAAACATTCAGTACTTC.

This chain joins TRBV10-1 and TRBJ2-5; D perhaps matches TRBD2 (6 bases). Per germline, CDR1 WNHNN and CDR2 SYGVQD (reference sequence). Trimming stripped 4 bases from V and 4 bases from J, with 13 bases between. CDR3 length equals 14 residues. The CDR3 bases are TGCGCCAGCAGTGGGGGTACCGGGAGAGAGACCCAGTACTTC. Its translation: CASSGGTGRETQYF.

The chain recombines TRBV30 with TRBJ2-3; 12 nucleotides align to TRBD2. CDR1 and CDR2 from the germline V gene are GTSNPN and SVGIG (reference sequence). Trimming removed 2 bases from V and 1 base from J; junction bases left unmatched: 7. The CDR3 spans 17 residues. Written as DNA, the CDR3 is TGTGCCTGGAGTCCTCGCCGGACTAGCGGGGGCACAGATACGCAGTATTTT. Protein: CAWSPRRTSGGTDTQYF.

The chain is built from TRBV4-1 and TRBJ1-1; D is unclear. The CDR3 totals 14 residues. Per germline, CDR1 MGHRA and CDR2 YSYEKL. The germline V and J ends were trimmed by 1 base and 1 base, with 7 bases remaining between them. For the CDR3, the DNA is TGCGCCAGCAGCCAAGGTCTAGGGAACACTGAAGCTTTCTTT. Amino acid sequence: CASSQGLGNTEAFF.

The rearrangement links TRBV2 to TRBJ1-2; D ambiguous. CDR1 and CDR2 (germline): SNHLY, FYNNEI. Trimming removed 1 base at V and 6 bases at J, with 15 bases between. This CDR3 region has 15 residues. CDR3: CASSEERAAIDGYTF. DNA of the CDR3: TGTGCCAGCAGTGAAGAGAGGGCGGCTATAGATGGCTACACCTTC.

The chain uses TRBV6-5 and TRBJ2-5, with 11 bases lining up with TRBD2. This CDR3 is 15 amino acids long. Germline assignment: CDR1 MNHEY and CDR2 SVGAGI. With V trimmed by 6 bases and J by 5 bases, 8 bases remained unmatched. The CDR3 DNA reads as TGTGCCAGCAGCCTTAGCGGGGGGGCGCGGGAGACCCAGTACTTC. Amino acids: CASSLSGGARETQYF.

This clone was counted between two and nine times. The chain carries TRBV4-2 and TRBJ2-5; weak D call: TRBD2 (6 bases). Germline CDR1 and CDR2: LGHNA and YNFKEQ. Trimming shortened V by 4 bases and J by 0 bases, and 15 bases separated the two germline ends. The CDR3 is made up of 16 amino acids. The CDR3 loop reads CASSLGGKGYQETQYF. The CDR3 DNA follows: TGTGCCAGCAGCCTTGGGGGGAAGGGGTACCAAGAGACCCAGTACTTC.

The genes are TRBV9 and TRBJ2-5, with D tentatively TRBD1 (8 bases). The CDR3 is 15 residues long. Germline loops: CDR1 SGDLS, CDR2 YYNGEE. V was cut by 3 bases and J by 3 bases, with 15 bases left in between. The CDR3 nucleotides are TGTGCCAGCAGCGAAACAGGGGGAGGGGAAGAGACCCAGTACTTC. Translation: CASSETGGGEETQYF.

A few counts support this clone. The CDR3 sequence is CASSTRDRGKLFF. For the CDR3, the DNA is TGTGCCAGTAGTACCCGGGACAGGGGAAAACTGTTTTTT. The chain couples TRBV19 to TRBJ1-4, with 10 bases that match TRBD1. J lost 10 bases, V lost 4 bases, and 3 bases had no gene match. The length of the CDR3 is 13 residues. Germline loops: CDR1 LNHDA, CDR2 SQIVND (reference sequence).